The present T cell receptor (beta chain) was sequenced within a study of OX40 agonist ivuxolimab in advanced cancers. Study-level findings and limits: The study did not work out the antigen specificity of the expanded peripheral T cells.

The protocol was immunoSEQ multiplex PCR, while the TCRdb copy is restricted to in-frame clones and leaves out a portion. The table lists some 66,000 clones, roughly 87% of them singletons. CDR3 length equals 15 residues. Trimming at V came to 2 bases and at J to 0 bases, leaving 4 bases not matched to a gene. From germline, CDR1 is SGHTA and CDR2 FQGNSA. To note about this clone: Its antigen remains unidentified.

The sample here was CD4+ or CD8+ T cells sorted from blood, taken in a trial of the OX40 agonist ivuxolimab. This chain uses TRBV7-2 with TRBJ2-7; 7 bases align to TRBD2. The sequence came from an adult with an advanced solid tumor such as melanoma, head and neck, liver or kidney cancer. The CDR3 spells CASSLIGTNSYEQYF. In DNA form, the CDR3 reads TGTGCCAGCAGCTTAATAGGGACTAACTCCTACGAGCAGTACTTC.